This entry lists 19 T cell receptor beta chains sequenced from one sample in a study of response to subunit inactivated influenza vaccine. From the RT-PCR reads, TCRdb called clonotypes with MiXCR, one entry per CDR3 protein. The repertoire holds a few hundred thousand distinct CDR3 sequences, with around 9.9% as singletons. Sequencing was performed on PBMCs from blood, taken more than 35 days after vaccination. The receptors originated from a man in his fifties who received an inactivated influenza vaccine.

The gene calls are TRBV24-1 and TRBJ2-1, with TRBD1 matching over 9 bases. The CDR3 runs 16 residues. V was pared by 7 bases and J by 0 bases, with 6 bases of the junction left unmatched. The germline CDR1 and CDR2 sequences are KGHDR and SFDVKD. The CDR3 DNA reads as TGTGCCACCAGGCCAGGGACAGGGCACTCCTACAATGAGCAGTTCTTC. It translates to CATRPGTGHSYNEQFF.

The chain carries TRBV20-1 and TRBJ2-2; 9 positions match TRBD2. This CDR3 region has 15 residues. With V trimmed by 2 bases and J by 0 bases, 1 base remained unmatched. Germline-derived CDR1 and CDR2 are DFQATT and SNEGSKA (reference sequence). Here the CDR3 reads CSARLAGANTGELFF. CDR3 sequence (DNA): TGCAGTGCTAGATTAGCGGGGGCGAACACCGGGGAGCTGTTTTTT.

This clonotype was observed a handful of times. The CDR3 loop reads CASSQGTSGGAETQYF. The CDR3, as DNA: TGTGCCAGCAGCCAAGGGACTAGCGGGGGGGCAGAGACCCAGTACTTC. The chain recombines TRBV4-2 with TRBJ2-5; 15 bases agree with TRBD2. V lost 1 base and J lost 4; bases outside the gene matches: 1. The CDR3 extends over 16 amino acids. Germline V gene data show CDR1 as LGHNA and CDR2 as YNFKEQ.

This sequence joins TRBV6-2 or TRBV6-3 and TRBJ2-1; the D gene is possibly TRBD2 (6 bases). CDR3 size: 17 residues. Germline assignment: CDR1 MNHEY and CDR2 SVGEGT. V was cut by 0 bases and J by 0 bases, with 12 bases left in between. The CDR3 loop reads CASSYSFLATSYNEQFF. The CDR3 DNA reads as TGTGCCAGCAGTTACTCGTTCCTAGCGACCTCCTACAATGAGCAGTTCTTC.

This clonotype has a handful of counts. This chain links TRBV5-6 with TRBJ2-7; TRBD1 matches at 9 bases. J was trimmed by 2 bases and V by 0 bases; bases with no gene match: 15. There are 19 residues in the CDR3. Per the germline V gene, CDR1 is SGHDT and CDR2 is YYEEEE. The CDR3 nucleotides read TGTGCCAGCAGCTTGGCTTGGGGTTCGGGACAGGGCTCAACCTACGAGCAGTACTTC. Protein sequence: CASSLAWGSGQGSTYEQYF.

The chain joins TRBV5-1 to TRBJ2-7; the D gene could be TRBD1 or TRBD2 (6 bases each). The CDR3 runs to 17 residues. Trimming left V 3 bases short and J 0 bases short, with 19 bases between. Germline assignment: CDR1 SGHRS and CDR2 YFSETQ. This CDR3 reads CASSSETRGLSSYEQYF. In DNA form, the CDR3 reads TGCGCCAGCAGCTCCGAAACCAGGGGACTTAGCTCCTACGAGCAGTACTTC. The whole variable domain, filled in from reference TRBV5-1 and TRBJ2-7, reads KAGVTQTPRYLIKTRGQQVTLSCSPISGHRSVSWYQQTPGQGLQFLFEYFSETQRNKGNFPGRFSGRQFSNSRSEMNVSTLELGDSALYLCASSSETRGLSSYEQYFGPGTRLTVT.

This clonotype came up a few times. CDR3 amino acids: CSVFRDSPFF. The CDR3 DNA follows: TGCAGCGTTTTCCGGGACTCACCTTTCTTT. V usage is TRBV29-1 and J usage is TRBJ1-1, with D maybe TRBD1 (5 bases). V lost 5 bases and J lost 12, with 13 bases in between. The CDR3 length is 10 residues. Per the germline V gene, CDR1 is SQVTM and CDR2 is ANQGSEA.

In its sample, this clonotype was seen many times. The rearrangement links TRBV20-1 to TRBJ2-3, with 7 bases matching TRBD2. The CDR3 covers 13 residues. Per germline, CDR1 DFQATT and CDR2 SNEGSKA (reference sequence). In nucleotides, the CDR3 is TGCAGCCCAAGGGAGGGCCAGACAGATACGCAGTATTTT. It translates to CSPREGQTDTQYF.

This rearrangement joins TRBV7-2 to TRBJ1-2; 12 nucleotides line up with TRBD1. CDR3 length equals 15 residues. Germline-derived CDR1 and CDR2 are SGHTA and FQGNSA. Losses at the gene ends were 1 base for V and 7 bases for J; bases not matched to a gene: 4. The CDR3 DNA follows: TGTGCCAGCAGCTTAGTGGGACAGGGGGCCATTGGCTACACCTTC. Translated: CASSLVGQGAIGYTF.

This clonotype was counted between two and nine times. The gene calls are TRBV15 and TRBJ1-2; 7 positions match TRBD1. The germline V gene encodes CDR1 LNHNV and CDR2 YYDKDF (reference sequence). J gave up 4 bases and V 1 base, and 6 bases lay outside the gene matches. This CDR3 is built from 15 residues. The CDR3 here is CATSRADRPAYGYTF. CDR3 sequence (DNA): TGTGCCACCAGCAGAGCGGACAGGCCCGCCTATGGCTACACCTTC.

This clonotype was seen at least ten times. CDR3 sequence (DNA): TGTGCCAGCAGCAGACTTGGGCATGAGCAGTTCTTC. This codes for CASSRLGHEQFF. The V call is TRBV12-3 or TRBV12-4, the J call TRBJ2-1; D remains unclear. The germline V and J ends were trimmed by 6 bases and 8 bases, with 11 bases remaining between them. CDR3 length equals 12 residues.

Turning to this clonotype: A read error may be the cause here, since a much bigger clone is one base away. The V and J genes are TRBV29-1 and TRBJ2-7, with TRBD1 as a possible D gene (6 bases). The CDR3 totals 14 residues. Germline V gene lookup returns CDR1 SQVTM and CDR2 ANQGSEA. The CDR3 DNA reads TGCAGCGTTGAAGACGCAATCAGGGGCAACGAGCTGTACTTC. This encodes CSVEDAIRGNELYF.

The rearrangement joins TRBV27 to TRBJ2-1; no firm D call. Trimming took 6 bases from V and 5 from J, leaving 17 bases between them. Germline V lookup: CDR1 MNHEY, CDR2 SMNVEV (reference sequence). The CDR3 contains 15 residues. CDR3 in DNA: TGTGCCAGCAGCCCGAGTGGGTCTTCGAACAATGAGCAGTTCTTC. Protein sequence: CASSPSGSSNNEQFF.

In this sample, this clonotype turned up a few times. The chain joins TRBV6-6 to TRBJ2-7; the match to TRBD1 covers 10 bases. The V and J ends lost 5 bases and 7 bases, in that order; junction bases with no gene match: 5. CDR1 is MNHNY and CDR2 is SVGAGI in the germline V gene (reference sequence). The CDR3 consists of 13 residues. CDR3 DNA sequence: TGTGCCAGCAGTCGGGACAGGGGTATGGAGCAGTACTTC. This codes for CASSRDRGMEQYF.

This clonotype was counted many times. This sequence joins TRBV29-1 and TRBJ2-5, with 10 positions matching TRBD1. With V trimmed by 8 bases and J by 4 bases, 7 bases remained unmatched. Germline V gene lookup returns CDR1 SQVTM and CDR2 ANQGSEA. This CDR3 spans 13 amino acids. CDR3 amino acids: CSSGDRGRETQYF. In nucleotides, the CDR3 is TGCAGCTCTGGAGACAGGGGGCGAGAGACCCAGTACTTC.

The chain carries TRBV2 and TRBJ2-5; 10 nucleotides align to TRBD1. Germline CDR1 reads SNHLY; CDR2 reads FYNNEI. This CDR3 is built from 16 residues. After removal of 6 bases from V and 5 bases from J, the junction contained 12 bases not matched to a gene. CDR3 sequence: CASRNWDRGLRETQYF. The DNA of the CDR3 is TGTGCCAGCAGAAATTGGGACAGGGGACTAAGGGAGACCCAGTACTTC.

The gene calls are TRBV21-1 and TRBJ2-7; the table's D call of TRBD1 was not tested on the DNA. TRBV21-1 counts as a pseudogene. The CDR3 spans 17 residues. The CDR3 nucleotides are TGTGCCAGCAGCAAACTCGTTGGGGACAGGGTGTCCTACGAGCAGTACTTC. The encoded protein is CASSKLVGDRVSYEQYF.

The CDR3 DNA reads as TGTGCCAGCAGTTACTCCGCCCGACAGGGGTTCAATTCACCCCTCCACTTT. This codes for CASSYSARQGFNSPLHF. This chain uses TRBV6-5 with TRBJ1-6; 8 positions match TRBD1. The CDR3 consists of 17 residues. Trimming removed 0 bases from V and 7 bases from J; junction bases left unmatched: 8. Germline loops: CDR1 MNHEY, CDR2 SVGAGI.

V gene TRBV18 combines with J gene TRBJ1-4, with D uncertain. The V gene lost 0 bases and the J gene lost 4 bases, with 12 bases spanning the gap. This CDR3 comprises 16 residues. Germline V lookup: CDR1 KGHSH, CDR2 LQKENI. The CDR3 loop reads CASSPPGETFNEKLFF. CDR3 nucleotide sequence: TGTGCCAGCTCACCACCCGGCGAAACCTTTAATGAAAAACTGTTTTTT. The full variable domain, with the rest looked up from reference TRBV18 and TRBJ1-4, is NAGVMQNPRHLVRRRGQEARLRCSPMKGHSHVYWYRQLPEEGLKFMVYLQKENIIDESGMPKERFSAEFPKEGPSILRIQQVVRGDSAAYFCASSPPGETFNEKLFFGSGTQLSVL.